What follows describes a single T cell receptor (beta chain). Its antigen is unknown. Base qualities are not recorded, but no much larger clone differs from it by a single base. Counted from cysteine to phenylalanine, this CDR3 has 13 amino acids. Just CDR3 DNA is preserved here, 39 bases in frame from base 1. In the germline V gene, CDR1 corresponds to SGHTS and CDR2 to YDEGEE. Relative to germline, V is missing 5 bases and J is missing 6 bases, with 5 bases of the junction outside any gene match. The source of the sample is a study of cytomegalovirus exposure and HLA in healthy donors (dated by TCRdb to the late 2010s). A note on the overall study: An earlier analysis of more than 550 of the donors reported 276 Gb of sequence data and around 100 million unique TCR beta sequences obtained from approximately 180 million T cells. An early release covering roughly 580 HLA-typed donors comprised about 290 gigabases of sequencing data and some 79 million unique TCR sequences. Of the roughly 400 genotyped donors, roughly 80% were placed in the genetic ancestry cluster associated with self-reported Caucasian donors. The study aimed to test whether cataloging public T cell receptors could reveal signatures of past pathogen exposure. Using immunosequencing, the study profiled T cell repertoires from fewer than 700 subjects and related those repertoires to cytomegalovirus serostatus. Besides the first cohort of roughly 660 subjects, a separate validation cohort made up of 90 to 150 different subjects was used. The study combined high-throughput TCR immunosequencing, statistical association of individual TCRs with disease status, and machine learning to predict cytomegalovirus infection status. A later analysis re-analyzed previously published TCR beta repertoires from 650 to 800 donors and added high-resolution HLA genotyping to study TCR occurrence patterns. The later analysis used no new phenotypic data to find candidate immune exposures, relying instead on TCR beta sequences and their occurrence across donors. In an earlier analysis of about 590 of the donors, high-throughput TCR beta sequencing was used to judge whether each TCR beta V gene segment behaved as functional or pseudogenic. Donor age, sex, ethnicity and CMV serostatus were compiled alongside the repertoire data. In a later genetic analysis, genome-wide SNP genotypes for about 65% of the 666 donors were used, and that subset was treated as a discovery cohort. Every discovery cohort repertoire had been produced on one sequencing platform. Class I and class II HLA loci were covered by the typing at four-digit resolution. The number of donors typed differed by locus, with 629-630 for A, B, C, DRB1 and DQB1, more than 500 for DQA1, over 600 for DPA1, and some 450 for DPB1. About five DR-DQ haplotypes were handled as single units for association and clustering, since linkage in the cohort was strong. On average, 235,054 unique TCR beta nucleotide sequences were sequenced per donor among 398 genotyped donors of the cohort, with 15% to 20% of those sequences being non-productive. Results and caveats for the whole study, not just this receptor: This cohort had only TCR beta chains sequenced, and the lack of alpha or paired-chain data limited which features could be detected. Linkage disequilibrium might explain the correlated functional status among segregating V segments, but an unknown experimental factor could not be excluded. In vitro tests confirmed that a few of the cytomegalovirus-associated TCR beta chains recognize cytomegalovirus antigens. The study gave a list of under 200 TCR beta chains associated with cytomegalovirus. In a later genetic analysis, fewer N-insertions in productive TCRs were reported among donors in an Asian-associated ancestry cluster than the roughly 700-donor mean. Because the 87-base-pair reads could not distinguish some IMGT-functional V segments, including TRBV6-2 and TRBV6-3, those segments were excluded. In a later analysis, the rate of TCR association differed among HLA loci, with DRB1 alleles having the most associated TCRs and HLA-C alleles having the fewest. In a later analysis, HLA-associated TCR beta chains were found to be more clonally expanded and to have lower generation probabilities than equally common non-associated chains. Because HLA typing was missing for some donors at each locus, association tests included only the typed subset. At a false discovery rate of 0.05, a later analysis linked fewer than 20,000 TCR beta sequences to specific HLA alleles. Because counts were too low, approximately 18 rarely observed V segments, including chromosome 9 orphons, were excluded from the earlier analysis of under 650 of the donors. A later analysis reported that several top co-occurrence clusters appeared linked to parvovirus B19, influenza, CMV and Epstein-Barr virus. Cytomegalovirus status was reported to be diagnosed by the classifier with high specificity and sensitivity in both the original and validation cohorts. Most TCR sequences were observed very rarely across donors, whereas some public TCRs were present in many individuals. A further reported finding was that TCR beta sequences accurately predicted the HLA-A and HLA-B alleles for most subjects in the first cohort. The authors suggested that the approach could potentially be extended to other disease states and immunological phenotypes. A later genetic analysis associated a missense DCLRE1C variant with V-gene and J-gene trimming of TCR beta chains, and an independent cohort replicated the association. An earlier analysis of around 600 of the donors showed that most TCR beta V segments appeared in productive rearrangements either about 87% or about 30% of the time, which broadly matched IMGT annotations. A group of highly shared sequence variants was considered likely to be a technical artifact of the sequencing pipeline. Assigning TCR associations to individual alleles was difficult when HLA alleles, especially DR and DQ, strongly co-occurred. Most CMV-associated TCR beta chains appeared to be HLA-restricted in a later analysis, and the HLA associations seemed to be driven largely by CMV exposure. Sequencing depth was assumed to be roughly uniform across donors in the presence/absence analyses, though that assumption may not hold. CMV serostatus was the only immune exposure information available for the cohort.

The cohort comprised several hundred healthy bone marrow donors. At the time of sampling, every cohort member was nominally healthy, though immune exposures that went unrecorded were likely present. The donor was CMV seronegative and was included in the group of 352 seronegative cohort members. A peripheral blood sample was provided by each donor, and peripheral blood mononuclear cells were used for TCR beta sequencing. Genomic DNA extraction from the blood cell samples was performed with the Qiagen DNeasy Blood Extraction Kit. The library came from the immunoSEQ multiplex PCR assay. For the multiplex PCR, a mixture combining 60 forward primers for TCR Vbeta segments and 13 reverse primers for TCR Jbeta segments was used. The CDR3 region of rearranged TCR beta genes was amplified from genomic DNA by a multiplex PCR assay. On the Illumina HiSeq System, the amplified TCR beta libraries were sequenced as 87-base-pair reads. From the authors' description of their analysis: A later analysis counted approximately 76 million unique TCR beta chains across the 666 repertoires, and some 11 million of these chains were shared by at least two donors. A nearest-neighbor algorithm error-corrected the raw reads and collapsed the reads into unique sequences, merging closely related sequences to remove PCR and sequencing errors. V, D and J gene segments were assigned by aligning CDR3 sequences to IMGT reference sequences. For a sequence to be retained, a match of at least six nucleotides to both a V gene segment and a J gene segment was required. A rearrangement counted as productive if the CDR3 had no stop codons and remained in frame with V and J, and every other rearrangement counted as non-productive. Following IMGT convention, CDR3 was defined as the stretch from the second conserved V-encoded cysteine to the conserved J-encoded phenylalanine. The earlier analysis of about 610 of the donors excluded sequences that lacked an unambiguous match to a single V gene segment. In an earlier analysis of approximately 610 of the donors, V segments were called functional above 56.7% productive rearrangements and were called segregating when the between-donor standard deviation exceeded 5%. A statistical classification framework was built for diagnosing cytomegalovirus status from the catalog of TCR beta chain sequences. In a later analysis, V and J genes were assigned by comparing TCR nucleotide sequences against IMGT/GENE-DB human TR gene sequences. Using the TCRdist pipeline, a later analysis assigned CDR3 sequences along with most-parsimonious VDJ recombination scenarios. In a later analysis, each TCR beta chain was defined by its CDR3 amino acid sequence together with its V-gene family, and reads lacking a unique V-gene family were excluded. As a way to deal with suspected cross-contamination and a sequencing artifact, a later analysis dropped 640 or so nucleotide sequences that were highly shared and had low generation probability. In a later analysis, a clonal expansion index was calculated for each public chain from normalized within-repertoire ranks of inferred template counts. In a later analysis, generation probabilities were computed using a VDJ recombination model fitted to out-of-frame rearrangements, and the results were checked against IGoR. A later analysis scored TCR-TCR, TCR-HLA and TCR-CMV co-occurrence with hypergeometric tests, applying a repertoire-size bias correction to TCR pairs. False discovery rates were estimated in a later analysis by permuting HLA or CMV assignments 20 times. In a later analysis, co-occurring TCRs were grouped using DBSCAN, and TCRdist sequence similarity was added for clustering within HLA-allele-positive subsets. For co-occurrence clustering, repertoires with fewer than 30,000 or more than 120,000 public chains were excluded, along with about five repertoires with anomalous nucleotide sharing. The immuneACCESS repertoire file appears here via TCRdb, limited to in-frame rearrangements. These files lack a portion of the clones; in checked studies, under half of the deficit traces to unresolved V genes, and the cause of the others is not known. V, J and clone size are taken as reported in that table, and D and trimming were inferred from the DNA itself. This sample gives around 190,000 clones in total; about 82% of them show up just once. About 2.3% of the sample is in the top ten clones.

Sequencing was done on a sample of PBMCs. The clonotype originates from a woman aged 50 to 65 in good health and CMV-seronegative. Here the chain combines TRBV5-8 and TRBJ2-5; 9 central nucleotides agree with TRBD2. The CDR3 region reads CASRAGGPQTQYF. The sequenced DNA: TGTGCCAGCAGGGCGGGAGGGCCTCAGACCCAGTACTTC.